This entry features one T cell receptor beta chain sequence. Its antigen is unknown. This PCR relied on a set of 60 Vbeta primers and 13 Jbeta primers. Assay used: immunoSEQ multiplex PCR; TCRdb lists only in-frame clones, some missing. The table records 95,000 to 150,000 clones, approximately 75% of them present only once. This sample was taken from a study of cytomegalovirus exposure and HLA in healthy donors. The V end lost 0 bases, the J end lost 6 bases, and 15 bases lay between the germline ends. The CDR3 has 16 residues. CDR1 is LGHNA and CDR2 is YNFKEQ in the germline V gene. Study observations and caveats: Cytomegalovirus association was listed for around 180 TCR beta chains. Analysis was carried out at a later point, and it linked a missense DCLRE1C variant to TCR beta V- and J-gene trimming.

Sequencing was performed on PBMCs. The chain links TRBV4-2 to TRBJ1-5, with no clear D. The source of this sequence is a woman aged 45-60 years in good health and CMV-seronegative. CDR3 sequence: CASSQDTGRVGQPQHF. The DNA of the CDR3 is TGTGCCAGCAGCCAAGATACGGGAAGGGTAGGTCAGCCCCAGCATTTT.